These 14 T cell receptor beta chains share one sample of origin, sequenced in a study of CD8 T cells in Susac syndrome (dated by TCRdb to about 2019). Library construction relied on the immunoSEQ multiplex PCR assay. RNA was extracted using the RNeasy kit, and roughly 0.5 to 1 microgram was reverse transcribed with random hexamers. The public reads were run again by TCRdb, first through fastp at Q25 and then through MiXCR, and only productive beta chains were kept. Identical CDR3 protein sequences are pooled into one entry, listed with their most common genes and DNA. The sample data list 150,000 or so distinct CDR3 sequences, and approximately 93% of these were observed just once. The biggest ten clones account for about 0.086% of the sample. Sequenced input: CD4+ T cells from PBMCs. These receptors were collected from a human donor with multiple sclerosis.

V usage is TRBV5-4 and J usage is TRBJ2-2; D call uncertain. CDR3 length equals 13 residues. Trimming cost V 4 bases and J 7 bases, with 11 bases left between them. Germline CDR1 is SGHNT and CDR2 is YYREEE (reference sequence). This CDR3 reads CASSAPMDGELFF. CDR3 bases: TGTGCCAGCAGCGCCCCTATGGACGGGGAGCTGTTTTTT.

This sequence joins TRBV20-1 and TRBJ1-2; D ambiguous. CDR1 is DFQATT, CDR2 SNEGSKA, per germline (reference sequence). The CDR3 is 11 residues long. Trimming pared 1 base from V and 9 bases from J, leaving 9 bases between. This chain's CDR3 is CSARVGRRYTF. CDR3 nucleotides: TGCAGTGCTAGAGTTGGCAGGCGCTACACCTTC.

The chain joins TRBV2 to TRBJ2-5, with D uncertain. The germline V gene encodes CDR1 SNHLY and CDR2 FYNNEI. Trimming left V 3 bases short and J 2 bases short, with 7 bases between. This CDR3 has 13 residues. The CDR3 DNA is TGTGCCAGCAGTGAGGTTCGGCAAGAGACCCAGTACTTC. Translated: CASSEVRQETQYF.

V and J are TRBV11-2 and TRBJ2-6; TRBD2 matches at 9 bases. Trimming cost V 1 base and J 1 base; bases outside gene matches: 11. The V gene's germline CDR1 is SGHAT and CDR2 FQNNGV. This CDR3 spans 20 amino acids. CDR3 residues: CASSLVRSGSWRSGANVLTF. In nucleotides, the CDR3 is TGTGCCAGCAGCTTAGTTCGTAGCGGGAGTTGGCGGTCTGGGGCCAACGTCCTGACTTTC.

This clonotype was seen a single time. The chain couples TRBV6-2 or TRBV6-3 to TRBJ2-5; the match to TRBD1 covers 7 bases. Germline V lookup: CDR1 MNHEY, CDR2 SVGEGT. V trimming: 6 bases; J trimming: 5 bases; junction bases outside the gene matches: 6. CDR3 length: 13 residues. Here the CDR3 reads CASRRGGGETQYF. The DNA for the CDR3 is TGTGCCAGCAGGCGAGGGGGCGGTGAGACCCAGTACTTC.

The chain uses TRBV5-1 and TRBJ2-2; 7 positions match TRBD2. Per the germline V gene, CDR1 is SGHRS and CDR2 is YFSETQ. The CDR3 contains 15 residues. The trim removed 1 base at V and 6 bases at J, leaving 6 bases unmatched. CDR3 bases: TGCGCCAGCAGCTTGACTCTAGCGGAGGCCGGGGAGCTGTTTTTT. Its translation is CASSLTLAEAGELFF. Based on the CDR3 plus reference TRBV5-1 and TRBJ2-2, the full variable domain is KAGVTQTPRYLIKTRGQQVTLSCSPISGHRSVSWYQQTPGQGLQFLFEYFSETQRNKGNFPGRFSGRQFSNSRSEMNVSTLELGDSALYLCASSLTLAEAGELFFGEGSRLTVL.

This chain connects TRBV30 to TRBJ1-1; D gene ambiguous. Trimming stripped 0 bases from V and 4 bases from J, with 9 bases between. In germline, CDR1 is GTSNPN, CDR2 SVGIG (reference sequence). The CDR3 runs to 13 residues. CDR3 nucleotide sequence: TGTGCCTGGAGTGTAGCAGGTTTCACTGAAGCTTTCTTT. Translating it yields CAWSVAGFTEAFF.

This sequence joins TRBV5-1 and TRBJ2-5; D not resolved. The CDR3 sequence is 13 residues long. Germline V CDR1 and CDR2: SGHRS, YFSETQ. The V gene lost 5 bases and the J gene lost 7 bases, with 15 bases spanning the gap. The CDR3 loop reads CASSGGDSGTQYF. The CDR3 DNA follows: TGCGCCAGCAGTGGTGGGGATTCGGGGACCCAGTACTTC. Together with reference TRBV5-1 and TRBJ2-5, the CDR3 gives the full variable domain: KAGVTQTPRYLIKTRGQQVTLSCSPISGHRSVSWYQQTPGQGLQFLFEYFSETQRNKGNFPGRFSGRQFSNSRSEMNVSTLELGDSALYLCASSGGDSGTQYFGPGTRLLVL.

This chain connects TRBV27 to TRBJ2-5; D is ambiguous. CDR3 length: 13 residues. Germline V gives CDR1 MNHEY, CDR2 SMNVEV (reference sequence). Deletions cut 0 bases from V and 6 bases from J, with 8 bases between. In DNA, the CDR3 is TGTGCCAGCAGTTTATCGATTGTGCAGACCCAGTACTTC. It yields the protein CASSLSIVQTQYF.

Notes on this clonotype: The junction shows a germline mismatch at one end, possibly a read error. The rearrangement joins TRBV15 to TRBJ2-4, with 10 nucleotides matching TRBD1. Germline V lookup: CDR1 LNHNV, CDR2 YYDKDF (reference sequence). The CDR3 sequence is 14 residues long. The DNA of the CDR3 is TGTGCCACAAGCATACGGGACAGGGGAGTCATTCAGTACTTC. Its protein is CATSIRDRGVIQYF.

The J gene is TRBJ1-1, the V gene TRBV12-3 or TRBV12-4; D is unclear. The CDR3 has 15 amino acids. Trimming removed 4 bases from V and 0 bases from J, with 12 bases in between. The DNA of the CDR3 is TGTGCCAGCAGTTCGCGCGAGGATCTGAACACTGAAGCTTTCTTT. Protein product: CASSSREDLNTEAFF.

The genes are TRBV4-3 and TRBJ2-7; tentative D call: TRBD1 (5 bases). Germline V gives CDR1 LGHNA, CDR2 YSLEER. CDR3 size: 15 residues. V gave up 4 bases and J gave up 2 bases, with 15 bases separating them. The CDR3, as DNA: TGCGCCAGCAGCCGGAATCTACAGGAGCCCTACGAGCAGTACTTC. Translated, it gives CASSRNLQEPYEQYF.

In this sample, this clonotype turned up once. This chain joins TRBV12-3 or TRBV12-4 and TRBJ2-3; D remains ambiguous. With 6 bases removed from V and 6 bases from J, the gap between germline ends came to 10 bases. The CDR3 consists of 12 residues. In DNA, the CDR3 is TGTGCCAGCAGGCACTCAGCGGATACGCAGTATTTT. Translation: CASRHSADTQYF.

The chain employs TRBV6-2 or TRBV6-3 and TRBJ2-7; TRBD1 aligns across 9 bases. Trimming cost V 6 bases and J 2 bases; bases outside gene matches: 5. Germline loops: CDR1 MNHEY, CDR2 SVGEGT. The CDR3 has 14 residues. DNA of the CDR3: TGTGCCAGCAGGGGGACAGGGCAAACCTACGAGCAGTACTTC. It encodes CASRGTGQTYEQYF.